This is a list of T cell receptor beta chains from one sample in a study of shared clonotypes between healthy human individuals. Measured with immunoSEQ multiplex PCR; TCRdb has only the in-frame clones, and not every one. Of about 2.3 million clones listed, 85% to 95% were seen once; the top ten hold 0.3% to 0.4%. The sequenced material came from naive CD4+ T cells from PBMCs. The receptors originated from a young man in good health. Some clones in this sample may be carry-over from other donors' samples. Each CDR3 is given with its conserved first and last residue. A D gene is named only where the DNA matches it firmly. A clone size is listed for some rows: how often the clone was seen (once, few, many), or a class if it is expanded.

size	D	V	J	CDR3	DNA
-	-	TRBV4-1	TRBJ2-1	CASSQEDGGFYNEQFF	TGCGCCAGCAGCCAAGAGGACGGGGGCTTCTACAATGAGCAGTTCTTC
-	TRBD2	TRBV18	TRBJ2-7	CASSPPGTRRPEQYF	TGTGCCAGCTCACCACCTGGGACTAGACGTCCCGAGCAGTACTTC
-	-	TRBV28	TRBJ1-5	CASSLPPGSNQPQHF	TGTGCCAGCAGTTTACCCCCGGGGAGCAATCAGCCCCAGCATTTT
-	-	TRBV9	TRBJ2-1	CASSPHLSGASSYNEQFF	TGTGCCAGCAGCCCTCACCTCTCCGGCGCCAGCTCCTACAATGAGCAGTTCTTC
-	-	TRBV19	TRBJ1-2	CASSPRVEYGYTF	TGTGCCAGTAGTCCCAGGGTAGAGTATGGCTACACCTTC
-	TRBD2	TRBV5-4	TRBJ2-1	CASSSGENEQFF	TGTGCCAGCAGCAGCGGGGAGAATGAGCAGTTCTTC
-	TRBD1	TRBV5-1	TRBJ1-4	CASSLTGGEEEKLFF	TGCGCCAGCAGCCTCACAGGGGGCGAAGAAGAAAAACTGTTTTTT
-	TRBD2	TRBV7-2	TRBJ2-7	CASSLSSGGLYEQYF	TGTGCCAGCAGCTTGTCGTCGGGAGGACTCTACGAGCAGTACTTC
-	-	TRBV10-1	TRBJ1-1	CASSITGAYEAFF	TGCGCCAGCAGTATAACCGGGGCCTATGAAGCTTTCTTT
-	TRBD2	TRBV14	TRBJ2-7	CASSLSGGYEQYF	TGTGCCAGCAGCCTTAGCGGGGGGTACGAGCAGTACTTC
-	TRBD2	TRBV9	TRBJ2-5	CASTTSGLKGIETQYF	TGTGCCAGCACCACCTCGGGACTAAAGGGTATAGAGACCCAGTACTTC
-	-	TRBV4-3	TRBJ2-5	CASSHGTTEETQYF	TGCGCCAGCAGTCACGGGACAACCGAAGAGACCCAGTACTTC
-	-	TRBV5-1	TRBJ2-3	CASRAAAPADTQYF	TGCGCCAGCCGAGCGGCCGCCCCCGCAGATACGCAGTATTTT
-	-	TRBV6-1	TRBJ2-7	CASSEDRFREQYF	TGTGCCAGCAGTGAAGACCGATTTCGCGAGCAGTACTTC
few	TRBD1	TRBV29-1	TRBJ2-7	CSVGTGGYEQYF	TGCAGCGTCGGGACAGGGGGCTACGAGCAGTACTTC
-	-	TRBV28	TRBJ1-2	CSGPGGYTF	TGTTCCGGACCGGGTGGCTACACCTTC
-	-	TRBV7-9	TRBJ2-2	CASSPNPQAANTGELFF	TGTGCCAGCAGCCCCAACCCGCAGGCCGCGAACACCGGGGAGCTGTTTTTT
-	TRBD1	TRBV18	TRBJ1-1	CASFHGTDSEAFF	TGTGCCAGCTTTCACGGGACAGACTCTGAGGCTTTCTTT
-	-	TRBV11-2	TRBJ2-1	CASSFQVLASYNEQFF	TGTGCCAGCAGCTTTCAGGTCTTGGCATCCTACAATGAGCAGTTCTTC
-	-	TRBV6-6	TRBJ2-5	CAATTGAAGTQYF	TGTGCCGCCACCACTGGGGCAGCAGGGACCCAGTACTTC
-	TRBD2	TRBV5-1	TRBJ2-7	CASSWTSGTYEQYF	TGCGCCAGCAGCTGGACTAGCGGTACCTACGAGCAGTACTTC
-	-	TRBV5-4	TRBJ2-5	CASSLSFSRSETQYF	TGTGCCAGCAGCTTGTCTTTCTCTAGATCGGAGACCCAGTACTTC
-	TRBD1	TRBV5-8	TRBJ2-3	CASSPAAGGTDTQYF	TGTGCCAGCAGCCCAGCGGCAGGGGGAACAGATACGCAGTATTTT
-	TRBD2	TRBV18	TRBJ2-3	CASSPTSVTAWDTQYF	TGTGCCAGCTCACCTACTAGCGTCACAGCTTGGGATACGCAGTATTTT
-	-	TRBV7-3	TRBJ2-6	CASSPVAISGANVLTF	TGTGCCAGCAGCCCTGTTGCGATTTCTGGGGCCAACGTCCTGACTTTC
-	-	TRBV28	TRBJ2-7	CASSLVSGYEQYF	TGTGCCAGCAGTTTAGTTAGCGGATACGAGCAGTACTTC